These 3 T cell receptor beta chains share one sample of origin, sequenced in a study of blood T cells in healthy people across ages. Combining a sample-barcoded 5' primer with a J-beta primer mix, a second PCR ran for 7 to 11 cycles. One entry per CDR3 protein results from TCRdb running MiXCR on the 5' RACE reads. The sample holds about a million distinct CDR3 sequences, roughly 51% seen once. The specimen sequenced was blood. The receptors shown here come from a woman aged 55-70 years in good health.

The chain recombines TRBV30 with TRBJ2-3; D gene ambiguous. CDR3 length: 10 amino acids. Germline values: CDR1 GTSNPN, CDR2 SVGIG (reference sequence). Trimming cost V 3 bases and J 4 bases, with 2 bases left between them. CDR3 region: CAWRADTQYF. The CDR3 DNA follows: TGTGCCTGGAGAGCAGATACGCAGTATTTT.

J is TRBJ2-7 and V is TRBV18, with 7 bases fitting TRBD1. Losses at the gene ends were 2 bases for V and 0 bases for J; bases not matched to a gene: 1. The CDR3 contains 14 residues. The V gene's germline CDR1 is KGHSH and CDR2 LQKENI. DNA of the CDR3: TGTGCCAGCTCACCATGGGACAGCTCCTACGAGCAGTACTTC. Amino acid sequence: CASSPWDSSYEQYF.

A remark on this clonotype: One junction end disagrees with the germline gene, perhaps due to a read error. The chain joins TRBV12-3 or TRBV12-4 to TRBJ2-5, with TRBD2 matching 9 bases. The CDR3 contains 15 residues. The CDR3 DNA follows: TGTGCCAGCAGGTTAGCGGGAGTAGGATACAATGAGCAGTACTTC. It encodes CASRLAGVGYNEQYF.